The 3 T cell receptor beta chains reported below all come from one sample, sequenced in a study of blood T cells in healthy people across ages. The authors ran a second PCR of 7 to 11 cycles using a sample-barcoded 5' primer and a J-beta primer mix. TCRdb recomputed calls from the 5' RACE reads with MiXCR, one row per CDR3 protein. The sample carries under 2 million distinct CDR3 sequences, roughly 32% recorded once. Source material: blood. The receptors derive from a woman aged 25-40 years in good health.

Turning to this clonotype: A clone one base away is much larger, so this may be a read error. The rearrangement links TRBV5-1 to TRBJ2-1, with 8 bases that match TRBD2. The CDR3 loop spans 16 amino acids. Germline V CDR1 and CDR2: SGHRS, YFSETQ. The CDR3 region has the DNA TGCGCCAGCAGCTTGGATCGCGGGGGGACCTACAATGAGCAGGTCTTC. Its protein product is CASSLDRGGTYNEQVF. Together with reference TRBV5-1 and TRBJ2-1, the CDR3 gives the full variable domain: KAGVTQTPRYLIKTRGQQVTLSCSPISGHRSVSWYQQTPGQGLQFLFEYFSETQRNKGNFPGRFSGRQFSNSRSEMNVSTLELGDSALYLCASSLDRGGTYNEQVFGPGTRLTVL.

The chain carries TRBV5-1 and TRBJ2-7; the D gene is possibly TRBD2 (5 bases). V gave up 4 bases and J gave up 0 bases, with 14 bases separating them. Germline-derived CDR1 and CDR2 are SGHRS and YFSETQ. This CDR3 spans 15 amino acids. DNA of the CDR3: TGCGCCAGCAGCAACTGGACGGGGAGCTCCTACGAGCAGTACTTC. Amino acids: CASSNWTGSSYEQYF.

The chain couples TRBV12-3 or TRBV12-4 to TRBJ2-1; D remains ambiguous. V was clipped by 1 base and J by 7 bases, with 20 bases between them. The CDR3 contains 17 residues. The CDR3 sequence: CASSLDGIARLRNEQFF. CDR3 DNA sequence: TGTGCCAGCAGTTTAGATGGCATTGCCCGCTTGCGGAATGAGCAGTTCTTC.